The rows below give T cell receptor beta chains drawn from one sample of a study of blood T cell repertoires in COVID-19. TCRdb's table, derived via immunoSEQ multiplex PCR, lists solely in-frame clones and lacks some. The sample consists of roughly 180,000 clones, 75% to 90% of them appearing once. The specimen was PBMCs or T cells enriched from blood (not recorded which). The receptors originated from a woman aged 55 to 70 who had recovered from COVID-19. Both conserved end residues are part of each CDR3. The order of the fields is D gene, clone size, V gene, J gene, CDR3 protein, CDR3 DNA. The D gene is left open where the match is weak. Some rows mark clone size as missing; the rest say once, few, many or name a class of expanded clone.

D: TRBD1
size: -
V: TRBV10-3
J: TRBJ1-2
CDR3: CAISDSTGDYGYTF
DNA: TGTGCCATCAGTGATTCGACAGGGGACTATGGCTACACCTTC

D: -
size: -
V: TRBV7-3
J: TRBJ2-3
CDR3: CASSTYPGGRDTQYF
DNA: TGTGCCAGCAGCACCTATCCCGGTGGTCGAGATACGCAGTATTTT

D: -
size: -
V: TRBV13
J: TRBJ1-3
CDR3: CASSLGQGLNTIYF
DNA: TGTGCCAGCAGCTTAGGACAGGGCCTAAACACCATATATTTT

D: -
size: -
V: TRBV4-1
J: TRBJ1-2
CDR3: CASSQDPGGYGYTF
DNA: TGCGCCAGCAGCCAAGATCCGGGGGGCTATGGCTACACCTTC

D: -
size: -
V: TRBV14
J: TRBJ2-4
CDR3: CASSQGGRNIQYF
DNA: TGTGCCAGCAGCCAAGGGGGGAGGAACATTCAGTACTTC

D: TRBD1
size: -
V: TRBV27
J: TRBJ1-2
CDR3: CATTGGGGYTF
DNA: TGTGCCACAACAGGGGGGGGTGGCTACACCTTC

D: -
size: -
V: TRBV5-6
J: TRBJ2-5
CDR3: CASSSYRERSPGETQYF
DNA: TGTGCCAGCAGCTCGTACAGGGAACGATCACCGGGAGAGACCCAGTACTTC

D: TRBD2
size: -
V: TRBV5-1
J: TRBJ2-1
CDR3: CASSSLAGGLDEQFF
DNA: TGCGCCAGCAGCTCGCTAGCGGGGGGGCTCGATGAGCAGTTCTTC

D: TRBD2
size: once
V: TRBV28
J: TRBJ2-2
CDR3: CASSVTSGGTGELFF
DNA: TGTGCCAGCAGCGTCACTAGCGGGGGAACCGGGGAGCTGTTTTTT

D: -
size: -
V: TRBV7-3
J: TRBJ2-2
CDR3: CASSPSDREGSGELFF
DNA: TGTGCCAGCAGCCCTTCGGACAGGGAGGGGTCCGGGGAGCTGTTTTTT

D: TRBD1
size: -
V: TRBV5-6
J: TRBJ1-2
CDR3: CASRPPGSTGGYGYTF
DNA: TGTGCCAGCAGACCGCCCGGTTCCACAGGGGGCTATGGCTACACCTTC

D: -
size: -
V: TRBV27
J: TRBJ2-7
CDR3: CASSFSGGREQYF
DNA: TGTGCCAGCAGTTTCTCCGGCGGGCGTGAGCAGTACTTC